This is a list of T cell receptor beta chains from one sample in a study of cytomegalovirus exposure and HLA in healthy donors. Sequenced by immunoSEQ multiplex PCR; TCRdb stores in-frame clones only, minus some. The table records fewer than 95,000 clones, roughly 73% of them present only once. The sample was PBMCs. These receptors all come from a woman in her thirties or forties in good health and CMV-seropositive. Each CDR3 is given with its conserved first and last residue. D genes are given only for firm matches. Clone size is not always given. Where it is, it says once, few, many or a class for expanded clones.

-	11	TRBV30	once	TRBJ1-1	TGTGCCGGCCGACAGAACACTGAAGCTTTCTTT	CAGRQNTEAFF
-	16	TRBV4-3	-	TRBJ1-4	TGCGCCAGCAGCCAAGGGATTCAGGGCTCCAATGAAAAACTGTTTTTT	CASSQGIQGSNEKLFF
-	15	TRBV23-1	few	TRBJ2-4	TGCGCCAGCAGCGGAGGGTTTCTAGCCAAAAACATTCAGTACTTC	CASSGGFLAKNIQYF
-	17	TRBV9	-	TRBJ1-3	TGTGCCAGCAGCGTAGCTACCGGAATCCCACAGAGAGATACCATATATTTT	CASSVATGIPQRDTIYF
TRBD1	16	TRBV5-1	-	TRBJ2-6	TGCGCCAGCAGCCGGACAGGTCTCTCTGGGGCCAACGTCCTGACTTTC	CASSRTGLSGANVLTF
-	14	TRBV6-5	few	TRBJ2-5	TGTGCCAGCAGTTACTCAGGGGTACGTGAGACCCAGTACTTC	CASSYSGVRETQYF
-	13	TRBV5-1	-	TRBJ1-2	TGCGCCAGCAGCTTGGGCAGGGAATATGGCTACACCTTC	CASSLGREYGYTF
-	14	TRBV2	-	TRBJ1-1	TGTGCCAGCACCACGGACAGCTTGAACACTGAAGCTTTCTTT	CASTTDSLNTEAFF
TRBD1	13	TRBV10-3	few	TRBJ1-1	TGTGCCAAAAGACAGGGGTTGGACACTGAAGCTTTCTTT	CAKRQGLDTEAFF
TRBD2	15	TRBV5-6	-	TRBJ2-5	TGTGCCAGCAGCTTGGAGCTAGCGGTACAAGAGACCCAGTACTTC	CASSLELAVQETQYF
TRBD1	16	TRBV4-3	-	TRBJ2-6	TGCGCCAGCAGCCAAGATGGGACAGCTGGGGCCAACGTCCTGACTTTC	CASSQDGTAGANVLTF
-	14	TRBV7-3	-	TRBJ2-2	TGTGCCAGCAGCTTCAATCGGGTCGCCGGGGAGCTGTTTTTT	CASSFNRVAGELFF
TRBD1	13	TRBV4-2	-	TRBJ2-6	TGTGCCAGCAGATCGACAGGGTCCAACGTCCTGACTTTC	CASRSTGSNVLTF
TRBD1	14	TRBV28	few	TRBJ2-7	TGTGCCAGCAGTCGGACAGGGGATACCTACGAGCAGTACTTC	CASSRTGDTYEQYF
TRBD1	19	TRBV28	-	TRBJ1-5	TGTGCCAGCAGTGATACCGGGACAGGGGGCCTTCGGGGCAATCAGCCCCAGCATTTT	CASSDTGTGGLRGNQPQHF
TRBD1	14	TRBV7-9	-	TRBJ1-1	TGTGCCAGCGTTCCAACAGGGGTTGACACTGAAGCTTTCTTT	CASVPTGVDTEAFF
-	16	TRBV5-6	-	TRBJ2-1	TGTGCCAGCAGCTTGGCAGGCTCCTCAGGTGACAATGAGCAGTTCTTC	CASSLAGSSGDNEQFF
-	15	TRBV2	few	TRBJ1-4	TGTGCCAGCTCCTACGCGGGGAATAAAAATGAAAAACTGTTTTTT	CASSYAGNKNEKLFF
-	15	TRBV30	-	TRBJ1-6	TGTGCCTGGAGTGTTGATTCGGGGGGAGGATCACCCCTCCACTTT	CAWSVDSGGGSPLHF
-	17	TRBV5-4	-	TRBJ2-1	TGTGCCAGCAGACCGGCGGGTGGGAATCGCGCCTACAATGAGCAGTTCTTC	CASRPAGGNRAYNEQFF
-	13	TRBV5-5	-	TRBJ1-1	TGTGCCAGCAGCTTGGGAGGGCCCACTGAAGCTTTCTTT	CASSLGGPTEAFF
-	14	TRBV19	-	TRBJ2-7	TGTGCCAGTAGTATTCAACGGGAATCCTACGAGCAGTACTTC	CASSIQRESYEQYF
TRBD1	16	TRBV7-8	-	TRBJ2-7	TGTGCCAGCAGCCCAGGGGGCGGGACAGGTACGGGGGAGCAGTACTTC	CASSPGGGTGTGEQYF
-	13	TRBV7-2	-	TRBJ1-1	TGTGCCAGCAGTATAGGAGGGGACACTGAAGCTTTCTTT	CASSIGGDTEAFF
-	15	TRBV27	-	TRBJ1-1	TGTGCCAGCAGTTGGAGGGGCCCATATAACACTGAAGCTTTCTTT	CASSWRGPYNTEAFF
-	13	TRBV5-1	-	TRBJ1-2	TGCGCCAGCAGCCTAGTGGGTAACTATGGCTACACCTTC	CASSLVGNYGYTF
TRBD2	17	TRBV25-1	-	TRBJ2-7	TGTGCCAGCAGTGAATCCCCTAGCTGGCGGGAGGAGGACGAGCAGTACTTC	CASSESPSWREEDEQYF
-	18	TRBV4-3	-	TRBJ2-1	TGCGCCAGCAGCCAAGATAGGGCGGGTGCAAGCTCCTACAATGAGCAGTTCTTC	CASSQDRAGASSYNEQFF
-	15	TRBV28	-	TRBJ2-1	TGTGCCAGCTCCAGGGGCTACAGCTCCTACAATGAGAAGTTCTTC	CASSRGYSSYNEKFF
-	14	TRBV30	-	TRBJ2-1	TGTGCCTGGAGTGTACGGGTAGTCTACAATGAGCAGTTCTTC	CAWSVRVVYNEQFF
-	12	TRBV27	-	TRBJ2-3	TGTGCCAGCAGTTTACGACGGGGTACGCAGTATTTT	CASSLRRGTQYF
TRBD2	14	TRBV29-1	once	TRBJ2-7	TGCAGCGTTGAATACGGGACTAGCGGCTACGAGCAGTACTTC	CSVEYGTSGYEQYF
-	15	TRBV2	-	TRBJ1-3	TGTGCCAGCAGGGCACAGGGCACTGGCGGAAACACCATATATTTT	CASRAQGTGGNTIYF
-	17	TRBV5-8	-	TRBJ1-2	TGTGCCAGCAGCTTTCGGGCAGGGGCCGGTTATGGCTATGGCTACACCTTC	CASSFRAGAGYGYGYTF
-	17	TRBV5-6	-	TRBJ2-1	TGTGCCAGCAGCCCGCCCGGGACTAGGGGGCTTTTCAATGAGCAGTTCTTC	CASSPPGTRGLFNEQFF
-	13	TRBV5-8	-	TRBJ1-2	TGTGCCAGCAGCCTGACAGTCAACTATGGCTACACCTTC	CASSLTVNYGYTF
-	12	TRBV29-1	-	TRBJ2-5	TGCAGCGTAGGGGGAGTGCGCGAGACCCAGTACTTC	CSVGGVRETQYF
TRBD2	15	TRBV2	-	TRBJ2-3	TGTGCCAGCAGTGAAATCGGCGGGAGAACAGATACGCAGTATTTT	CASSEIGGRTDTQYF
-	18	TRBV5-3	-	TRBJ1-3	TGTGCCAGAAGCTTGGTAAAGGACAGCCCCAGCGCTGGAAACACCATATATTTT	CARSLVKDSPSAGNTIYF
-	11	TRBV2	few	TRBJ2-7	TGTGCCAGCAGAGTCGAGTACGAGCAGTACTTC	CASRVEYEQYF
TRBD1	14	TRBV9	-	TRBJ1-5	TGTGCCAGCAGCCTGACAGGGGCCGCTCAGCCCCAGCATTTT	CASSLTGAAQPQHF
-	14	TRBV6-5	-	TRBJ1-4	TGTGCCAGCAGTTACGTTCGAACAGCCGAAAAACTGTTTTTT	CASSYVRTAEKLFF
-	12	TRBV15	-	TRBJ2-7	TGTGCCACCAGTGGCTTGGCCTACGAGCAGTACTTC	CATSGLAYEQYF
TRBD1	15	TRBV14	few	TRBJ1-2	TGTGCCAGCAGCCAATCCCGGACAGGGGCCTATGGCTACACCTTC	CASSQSRTGAYGYTF
TRBD2	15	TRBV28	-	TRBJ2-5	TGTGCCAGCAGTCCTGGACTAGCGGGTCAAGAGACCCAGTACTTC	CASSPGLAGQETQYF
TRBD2	14	TRBV9	once	TRBJ2-7	TGTGCCAGCAGCGGTAGCGGGAGGTCTGGCGAGCAGTACTTC	CASSGSGRSGEQYF
TRBD1	15	TRBV9	few	TRBJ1-1	TGTGCCAGCAGCGGCCGACAGGGGCTGAACACTGAAGCTTTCTTT	CASSGRQGLNTEAFF
-	12	TRBV6-6	-	TRBJ2-1	TGTGCCAGCAGTTACAGGGAGGCAGAGCAGTTCTTC	CASSYREAEQFF
-	17	TRBV4-3	many	TRBJ2-1	TGCGCCAGCAGCCAAGATCTTGTAGGAGGCGCCTACAATGAGCAGTTCTTC	CASSQDLVGGAYNEQFF
TRBD2	17	TRBV4-3	few	TRBJ2-7	TGCGCCAGCAGCCAAGAACTAAGGCCACTAGCGGGAGCCGAGCAGTACTTC	CASSQELRPLAGAEQYF
TRBD1	13	TRBV10-3	-	TRBJ1-5	TGTGCCGCCGGGACAGGGGAAAATCAGCCCCAGCATTTT	CAAGTGENQPQHF
-	15	TRBV4-3	-	TRBJ2-1	TGCGCCAGCAGCCAACTAGCGAGCTCCTACAATGAGCAGTTCTTC	CASSQLASSYNEQFF
-	12	TRBV19	-	TRBJ2-2	TGTGCCAGTAGTATCAAGACAGGGGAGCTGTTTTTT	CASSIKTGELFF
TRBD2	16	TRBV4-2	-	TRBJ2-7	TGTGCCAGCAGCCAAGGCCTAGCGGGCACTCCCTACGAGCAGTACTTC	CASSQGLAGTPYEQYF
-	15	TRBV7-2	-	TRBJ2-1	TGTGCCAGCAGCTTATACAGGGCCCGTGACAATGAGCAGTTCTTC	CASSLYRARDNEQFF
TRBD1	16	TRBV9	-	TRBJ1-4	TGTGCCAGCAGCGTCTCCAACAACAGGGGGAGCGGAAAACTGTTTTTT	CASSVSNNRGSGKLFF
-	13	TRBV4-1	few	TRBJ1-1	TGCGCCAGCAGCCAAAATGTCGTCACTGAAGCTTTCTTT	CASSQNVVTEAFF
-	14	TRBV5-6	-	TRBJ2-7	TGTGCCAGCAGCCTACAGGGATGGGACTACGAGCAGTACTTC	CASSLQGWDYEQYF
TRBD1	14	TRBV29-1	-	TRBJ1-2	TGCAGCGTTGAGGGAGACAGGGGGCGGTATGGCTACACCTTC	CSVEGDRGRYGYTF